This TCR beta chain was documented in a study of cytomegalovirus exposure and HLA in healthy donors. The PCR was carried out with 60 Vbeta primers and 13 Jbeta primers. Repertoires were generated with immunoSEQ multiplex PCR, while TCRdb's copy carries only in-frame clones and drops some. The repertoire holds over 150,000 clones, with approximately 78% as singletons. The CDR3 runs to 17 residues. Germline values: CDR1 ENHRY, CDR2 SYGVKD. A note on this clone: Germline and junction disagree at one end, which may indicate a read error.

This TCR was sampled from a woman aged 45-65 years in good health and CMV-seropositive. The sample comprised PBMCs. V gene TRBV10-3 combines with J gene TRBJ2-6, with 9 positions matching TRBD1. The CDR3, as DNA: TGTGCCATCGGGAGGGGACAGGGAAGCTCTGGGGCCAACGGCCTGACTTTC. Translating gives CAIGRGQGSSGANGLTF.